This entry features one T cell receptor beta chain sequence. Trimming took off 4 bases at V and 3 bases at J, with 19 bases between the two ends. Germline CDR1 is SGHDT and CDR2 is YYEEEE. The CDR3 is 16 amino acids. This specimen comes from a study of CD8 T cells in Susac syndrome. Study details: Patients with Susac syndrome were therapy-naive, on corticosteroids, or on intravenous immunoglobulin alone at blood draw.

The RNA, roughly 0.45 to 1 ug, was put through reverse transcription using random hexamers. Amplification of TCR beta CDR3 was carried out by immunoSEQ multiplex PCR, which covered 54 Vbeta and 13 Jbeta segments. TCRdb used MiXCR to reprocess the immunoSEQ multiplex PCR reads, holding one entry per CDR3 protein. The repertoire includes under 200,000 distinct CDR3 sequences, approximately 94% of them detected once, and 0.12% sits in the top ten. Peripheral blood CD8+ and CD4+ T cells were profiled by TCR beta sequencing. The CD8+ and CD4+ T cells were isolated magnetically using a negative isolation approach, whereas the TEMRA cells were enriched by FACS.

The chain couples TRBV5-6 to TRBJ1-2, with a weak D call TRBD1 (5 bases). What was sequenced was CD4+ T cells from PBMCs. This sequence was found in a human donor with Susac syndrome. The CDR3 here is CASSGTDGRSDYGYTF. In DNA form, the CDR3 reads TGTGCCAGCAGCGGGACTGACGGACGATCTGACTATGGCTACACCTTC.